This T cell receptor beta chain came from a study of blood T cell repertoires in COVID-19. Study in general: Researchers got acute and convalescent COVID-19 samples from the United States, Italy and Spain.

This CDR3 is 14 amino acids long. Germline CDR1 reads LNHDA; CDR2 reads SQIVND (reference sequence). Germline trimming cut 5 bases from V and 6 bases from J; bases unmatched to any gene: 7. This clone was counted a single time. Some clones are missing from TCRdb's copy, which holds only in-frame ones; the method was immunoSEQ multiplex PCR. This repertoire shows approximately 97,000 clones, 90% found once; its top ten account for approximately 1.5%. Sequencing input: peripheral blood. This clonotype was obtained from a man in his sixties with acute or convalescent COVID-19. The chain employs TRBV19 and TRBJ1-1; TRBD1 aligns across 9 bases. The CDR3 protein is CASSVIQGAAEAFF. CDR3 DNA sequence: TGTGCCAGTAGTGTTATACAGGGGGCCGCTGAAGCTTTCTTT.